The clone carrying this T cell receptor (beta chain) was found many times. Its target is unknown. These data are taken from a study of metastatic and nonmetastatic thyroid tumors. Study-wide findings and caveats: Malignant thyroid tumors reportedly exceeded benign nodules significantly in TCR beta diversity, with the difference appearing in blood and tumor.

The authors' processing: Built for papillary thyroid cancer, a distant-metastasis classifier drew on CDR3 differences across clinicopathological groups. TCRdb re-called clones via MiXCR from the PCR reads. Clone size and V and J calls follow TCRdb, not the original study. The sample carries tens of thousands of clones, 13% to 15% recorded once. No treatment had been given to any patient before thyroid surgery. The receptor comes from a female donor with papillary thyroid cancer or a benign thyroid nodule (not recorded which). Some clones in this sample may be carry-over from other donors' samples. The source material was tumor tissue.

The CDR3 region is CAITRGRIRTDTQYF. The CDR3 region has the DNA TGTGCCATCACGCGGGGTAGGATTCGCACAGATACGCAGTATTTT. The V gene is TRBV12-3 or TRBV12-4, the J gene TRBJ2-3, with D perhaps matching TRBD2 (6 bases). This CDR3 contains 15 residues. Deletions cut 10 bases from V and 1 base from J, with 18 bases between.